The 26 T cell receptor beta chains presented below share a single source sample, sequenced in a study of cytomegalovirus exposure and HLA in healthy donors. PCR primers comprised 60 Vbeta and 13 Jbeta primers. Libraries were prepared by immunoSEQ multiplex PCR; TCRdb keeps only in-frame clonotypes and omits some of them. Its table records roughly 120,000 clones. The sequenced material came from PBMCs. These receptor sequences come from a middle-aged man in good health and CMV-seropositive.

The CDR3 loop is CASSPTSTTPYGYTF. For the CDR3, the DNA is TGTGCCAGCAGCCCCACCAGTACGACACCGTATGGCTACACCTTC. The chain carries TRBV6-6 and TRBJ1-2; D is ambiguous. CDR3 length: 15 amino acids. V lost 6 bases and J lost 5, with 19 bases in between. The germline V gene encodes CDR1 MNHNY and CDR2 SVGAGI (reference sequence).

The V call is TRBV2, the J call TRBJ1-5; D gene ambiguous. Trimming shortened V by 2 bases and J by 0 bases, and 11 bases separated the two germline ends. The CDR3 sequence is 16 residues long. Germline V gives CDR1 SNHLY, CDR2 FYNNEI. The CDR3 loop reads CASSESGFNSNQPQHF. In DNA form, the CDR3 reads TGTGCCAGCAGTGAATCGGGGTTCAATAGCAATCAGCCCCAGCATTTT.

V usage is TRBV27 and J usage is TRBJ2-2; 8 bases fit TRBD1. The J segment lost 1 base and the V segment lost 5 bases, leaving 12 bases of the junction unmatched. CDR1 and CDR2 (germline): MNHEY, SMNVEV (reference sequence). The CDR3 is made up of 18 amino acids. The CDR3 bases are TGTGCCAGCAGTGCCTCAAGGACAGGGAGGTGGAACACCGGGGAGCTGTTTTTT. Protein: CASSASRTGRWNTGELFF.

CDR3 sequence reads: CASSYSSSYEQYF. The CDR3 region has the DNA TGTGCCAGCAGTTATAGTTCCTCCTACGAGCAGTACTTC. The gene calls are TRBV6-5 and TRBJ2-7; no definite D call. V lost 3 bases and J lost 0, with 6 bases in between. In germline, CDR1 is MNHEY, CDR2 SVGAGI. The CDR3 has 13 residues.

The chain combines TRBV5-1 with TRBJ2-1, with 11 nucleotides matching TRBD2. The J segment lost 9 bases and the V segment lost 1 base, leaving 12 bases of the junction unmatched. CDR1 SGHRS and CDR2 YFSETQ come from the germline V gene. The CDR3 extends over 17 amino acids. DNA of the CDR3: TGCGCCAGCAGCTTGTTTGCCATAGCGGGAGGGGGAGGTGAGCAGTTCTTC. Encoded protein: CASSLFAIAGGGGEQFF.

The chain carries TRBV5-5 and TRBJ2-3; 7 nucleotides align to TRBD1. Trimming cost V 4 bases and J 6 bases; bases outside gene matches: 11. CDR1 SGHKS and CDR2 YYEKEE come from the germline V gene (reference sequence). The CDR3 has 15 residues. CDR3 amino acids: CASSPVFTGADTQYF. The CDR3 DNA reads as TGTGCCAGCAGCCCTGTATTTACAGGGGCGGATACGCAGTATTTT.

About this clone itself: Other DNA sequences from this sample encode an identical CDR3 as well. The V gene is TRBV6-5, the J gene TRBJ1-1; D unresolved. The V end was cut by 0 bases, the J end by 0 bases, with 5 bases between. Germline V gene data show CDR1 as MNHEY and CDR2 as SVGAGI. There are 14 residues in the CDR3. CDR3 in DNA: TGTGCCAGCAGTTACTCACGGGTGAACACTGAAGCTTTCTTT. It yields the protein CASSYSRVNTEAFF.

J is TRBJ1-1 and V is TRBV19; 7 nucleotides agree with TRBD1. CDR3 length: 14 residues. Trimming at V came to 8 bases and at J to 5 bases, leaving 11 bases not matched to a gene. Looked up from germline, CDR1 is LNHDA and CDR2 is SQIVND (reference sequence). The CDR3 sequence: CASGPGQALTEAFF. CDR3 nucleotides: TGTGCCAGTGGCCCTGGACAGGCTCTAACTGAAGCTTTCTTT.

The chain joins TRBV28 to TRBJ2-3, with 10 bases identical to TRBD2. The germline V gene has CDR1 MDHEN and CDR2 SYDVKM. The CDR3 covers 18 residues. J was trimmed by 2 bases and V by 3 bases; bases with no gene match: 11. CDR3 protein: CASSFPPGTSAYTDTQYF. For the CDR3, the DNA is TGTGCCAGCAGTTTCCCCCCCGGGACTAGCGCCTACACAGATACGCAGTATTTT.

The chain couples TRBV10-1 to TRBJ2-1; TRBD1 agrees at 10 bases. This CDR3 comprises 16 residues. Unmatched junction bases numbered 5, after V lost 0 bases and J lost 6 bases. Germline CDR1 is WNHNN and CDR2 is SYGVQD (reference sequence). The DNA for the CDR3 is TGCGCCAGCAGTGAGTCGTGGACAGGGGGGTCCAATGAGCAGTTCTTC. Translation gives CASSESWTGGSNEQFF.

The chain has TRBV7-8 and TRBJ2-7, with D tentatively TRBD1 (6 bases). Trimming pared 8 bases from V and 0 bases from J, leaving 14 bases between. The germline gives CDR1 SGHVS, CDR2 FQNEAQ. This CDR3 is built from 14 residues. CDR3 sequence: CASRRGYSSYEQYF. The CDR3 DNA is TGTGCCAGCCGCAGGGGCTATAGCTCCTACGAGCAGTACTTC.

This chain links TRBV7-8 with TRBJ2-5; D is perhaps TRBD2 (6 bases). V lost 5 bases and J lost 1, with 17 bases in between. The germline gives CDR1 SGHVS, CDR2 FQNEAQ. The CDR3 has 16 residues. This chain's CDR3 is CASSPRLVGGQETQYF. In nucleotides, the CDR3 is TGTGCCAGCAGCCCCCGACTAGTAGGAGGCCAAGAGACCCAGTACTTC.

The chain has TRBV2 and TRBJ2-7; 10 positions agree with TRBD2. The V and J ends lost 5 bases and 6 bases, in that order; junction bases with no gene match: 10. There are 15 residues in the CDR3. CDR1 is SNHLY and CDR2 is FYNNEI in the germline V gene. CDR3 sequence: CASSLASGSQGEQYF. The CDR3 nucleotides read TGTGCCAGCAGTCTGGCTAGCGGGAGCCAGGGCGAGCAGTACTTC.

The J gene is TRBJ2-1, the V gene TRBV7-8; possibly TRBD1 for D (6 bases). The CDR3 consists of 20 residues. V was cut by 4 bases and J by 0 bases, with 25 bases left in between. From germline, CDR1 is SGHVS and CDR2 FQNEAQ. CDR3 bases: TGTGCCAGCAGCTCACTTGCCGGAATGGGGGCCCCAAGCTCCTACAATGAGCAGTTCTTC. It translates to CASSSLAGMGAPSSYNEQFF.

V gene TRBV5-1 combines with J gene TRBJ2-6; D gene ambiguous. Looked up from germline, CDR1 is SGHRS and CDR2 is YFSETQ. V shed 0 bases and J shed 3 bases, with 7 bases lying between them. The CDR3 is 15 amino acids. The CDR3 is CASSLGGRGANVLTF. CDR3 nucleotides: TGCGCCAGCAGCTTGGGTGGGCGTGGGGCCAACGTCCTGACTTTC.

The rearrangement links TRBV5-6 to TRBJ1-1; no clear D gene. The V gene lost 0 bases and the J gene lost 0 bases, with 12 bases spanning the gap. Germline CDR1 is SGHDT and CDR2 is YYEEEE. This CDR3 spans 16 amino acids. The CDR3 DNA reads TGTGCCAGCAGCTTGGCCGACTTGGTCGTGAACACTGAAGCTTTCTTT. Translating it yields CASSLADLVVNTEAFF. The variable domain in full, completed from reference TRBV5-6 and TRBJ1-1, reads DAGVTQSPTHLIKTRGQQVTLRCSPKSGHDTVSWYQQALGQGPQFIFQYYEEEERQRGNFPDRFSGHQFPNYSSELNVNALLLGDSALYLCASSLADLVVNTEAFFGQGTRLTVV.

The genes are TRBV29-1 and TRBJ1-2; a possible D gene is TRBD1 (6 bases). The CDR3 sequence is 15 residues long. Germline V gene data show CDR1 as SQVTM and CDR2 as ANQGSEA. V was shortened by 7 bases and J by 0 bases, with 18 bases between the two germline ends. CDR3 protein: CSARQATTPNYGYTF. Written as DNA, the CDR3 is TGCAGCGCTAGACAGGCGACCACTCCTAACTATGGCTACACCTTC. Full variable domain (rest looked up from reference TRBV29-1 and TRBJ1-2): SAVISQKPSRDICQRGTSLTIQCQVDSQVTMMFWYRQQPGQSLTLIATANQGSEATYESGFVIDKFPISRPNLTFSTLTVSNMSPEDSSIYLCSARQATTPNYGYTFGSGTRLTVV.

The chain employs TRBV5-1 and TRBJ2-1, with 9 bases fitting TRBD2. V shed 1 base and J 5 bases; nucleotides not matched to a gene: 4. The CDR3 covers 15 residues. Germline CDR1 is SGHRS and CDR2 is YFSETQ. CDR3 nucleotides: TGCGCCAGCAGCTTGATTTGGACTAGCGACAATGAGCAGTTCTTC. Translation: CASSLIWTSDNEQFF.

CDR3: CASSGGGTNEKLFF. Here the CDR3 DNA reads TGTGCCAGCAGCGGAGGGGGCACTAATGAAAAACTGTTTTTT. The chain couples TRBV9 to TRBJ1-4, with 7 nucleotides matching TRBD1. V lost 3 bases to trimming and J lost 2 bases; unmatched junction nucleotides: 1. The CDR3 loop spans 14 amino acids. The V gene's germline CDR1 is SGDLS and CDR2 YYNGEE.

CDR3 DNA sequence: TGTGCCAGCAGCCCTAAACTAGCGGGAGGGCTCTACAATGAGCAGTTCTTC. Residues: CASSPKLAGGLYNEQFF. The rearrangement joins TRBV7-9 to TRBJ2-1; 13 bases map to TRBD2. CDR1 SEHNR and CDR2 FQNEAQ come from the germline V gene (reference sequence). There are 17 residues in the CDR3. The J segment lost 3 bases and the V segment lost 5 bases, leaving 7 bases of the junction unmatched.

V and J are TRBV6-1 and TRBJ1-1, with D possibly being TRBD1 (5 bases). Deletions cut 5 bases from V and 7 bases from J, with 17 bases between. This CDR3 contains 14 residues. Germline-derived CDR1 and CDR2 are MNHNS and SASEGT. This CDR3 reads CASSFRVKVGEAFF. Here the CDR3 DNA reads TGTGCCAGCAGTTTCAGGGTTAAGGTCGGTGAAGCTTTCTTT.

The chain is built from TRBV5-1 and TRBJ2-7; 7 positions match TRBD1. This CDR3 spans 15 amino acids. Germline CDR1 reads SGHRS; CDR2 reads YFSETQ. Losses at the gene ends were 4 bases for V and 5 bases for J; bases not matched to a gene: 12. The CDR3, as DNA: TGCGCCAGCAGCCCCACATACAGGGGATGGGACGAGCAGTACTTC. Translated, it gives CASSPTYRGWDEQYF.

The V gene is TRBV5-5, the J gene TRBJ2-7; no clear D. Germline CDR1 SGHKS, CDR2 YYEKEE (reference sequence). Trimming pared 3 bases from V and 1 base from J, leaving 8 bases between. CDR3 length: 13 residues. The CDR3 sequence is CASSSEWSYEQYF. CDR3 bases: TGTGCCAGCAGCTCAGAATGGTCCTACGAGCAGTACTTC.

The J gene is TRBJ1-2, the V gene TRBV28; 11 nucleotides line up with TRBD1. The V gene's germline CDR1 is MDHEN and CDR2 SYDVKM. V lost 6 bases to trimming and J lost 8 bases; unmatched junction nucleotides: 8. CDR3 length equals 14 residues. CDR3 region: CASSLGQGARGYTF. The CDR3 nucleotides are TGTGCCAGCAGCCTTGGACAGGGGGCGCGGGGCTACACCTTC.

The chain has TRBV4-1 and TRBJ1-1; 7 bases match TRBD1. The CDR3 has 15 residues. J gave up 2 bases and V 5 bases, and 8 bases lay outside the gene matches. Germline V gene sequence: CDR1 MGHRA, CDR2 YSYEKL. The CDR3 DNA follows: TGCGCCAGCAGCTTCCCGGGACAGCGAAACACTGAAGCTTTCTTT. This encodes CASSFPGQRNTEAFF.

CDR3 bases: TGTGCCAGCAGCTTAATGCAGGCCACGGAAAAACTGTTTTTT. Protein product: CASSLMQATEKLFF. V usage is TRBV11-2 and J usage is TRBJ1-4; D unresolved. Germline V gene lookup returns CDR1 SGHAT and CDR2 FQNNGV. Between the trimmed V and J ends, which lost 2 bases and 8 bases, there was a span of 12 bases. This CDR3 spans 14 amino acids.